One sample yielded the 7 T cell receptor beta chains listed below, sequenced in a study of T cells in Graves' hyperthyroidism and ophthalmopathy. Amplified TCR beta CDR3 regions came from RNA transcripts. The HTBI primer set served for first-round RT-PCR of the TCR CDR3. Using its own MiXCR run on the multiplex PCR reads, TCRdb lists one record per CDR3 protein. The data show about 380,000 distinct CDR3 sequences, around 18% seen once. The material sequenced was blood. Receptor source: a man aged 18 to 35 with Graves' ophthalmopathy.

This clonotype was observed many times. V and J are TRBV6-1 and TRBJ2-6, with TRBD1 matching 9 bases. The CDR3 is made up of 16 amino acids. Germline V gene lookup returns CDR1 MNHNS and CDR2 SASEGT. With 5 bases clipped from V and 4 bases from J, the junction kept 6 bases outside the gene matches. The DNA for the CDR3 is TGTGCCAGCAGTTCGGGACAGGGCGCCGGGGCCAACGTCCTGACTTTC. It encodes CASSSGQGAGANVLTF.

This clonotype showed up many times. This sequence joins TRBV5-8 and TRBJ2-1, with TRBD2 matching over 9 bases. Trimming at V came to 4 bases and at J to 4 bases, leaving 9 bases not matched to a gene. The length of the CDR3 is 16 residues. Germline CDR1 reads SGHTS; CDR2 reads YDEGEE. CDR3 amino acids: CASSPVSGGLYNEQFF. CDR3 in DNA: TGTGCCAGCAGCCCCGTGAGCGGGGGGCTTTACAATGAGCAGTTCTTC.

This sequence joins TRBV27 and TRBJ1-5; D gene unclear. The CDR3 length is 16 residues. Germline-derived CDR1 and CDR2 are MNHEY and SMNVEV (reference sequence). Trimming took 5 bases from V and 0 from J, leaving 14 bases between them. This CDR3 reads CASSPTALYSNQPQHF. The CDR3 DNA sequence: TGTGCCAGCAGTCCCACGGCTCTCTATAGCAATCAGCCCCAGCATTTT.

In its sample, this clonotype was seen a few times. The rearrangement joins TRBV7-3 to TRBJ2-1; a possible D gene is TRBD1 (5 bases). V gave up 11 bases and J gave up 4 bases, with 12 bases separating them. Germline V gene data show CDR1 as SGHTA and CDR2 as FQGTGA. The CDR3 covers 12 residues. The CDR3 region is CAVQELYNEQFF. The CDR3 nucleotides read TGTGCCGTACAGGAGCTATACAATGAGCAGTTCTTC.

This clonotype has a count of ten or more. The gene calls are TRBV5-1 and TRBJ1-5; D gene unclear. The CDR3 consists of 15 residues. The germline V gene has CDR1 SGHRS and CDR2 YFSETQ. Between the trimmed V and J ends, which lost 2 bases and 4 bases, there was a span of 13 bases. The DNA for the CDR3 is TGCGCCAGCAGCTTAGGGCCCGGAGTTAATCAGCCCCAGCATTTT. Translated: CASSLGPGVNQPQHF. Together with reference TRBV5-1 and TRBJ1-5, the CDR3 gives the full variable domain: KAGVTQTPRYLIKTRGQQVTLSCSPISGHRSVSWYQQTPGQGLQFLFEYFSETQRNKGNFPGRFSGRQFSNSRSEMNVSTLELGDSALYLCASSLGPGVNQPQHFGDGTRLSIL.

This chain joins TRBV5-5 and TRBJ2-2, with D perhaps TRBD1 or TRBD2 (5 bases each). There are 15 residues in the CDR3. The ends were cut back, 5 bases at V and 4 bases at J, with 15 bases in the middle. CDR1 is SGHKS and CDR2 is YYEKEE in the germline V gene (reference sequence). In DNA, the CDR3 is TGTGCCAGCAGACCCGACGGGGCGGGCACCGGGGAGCTGTTTTTT. Translated, it gives CASRPDGAGTGELFF. Full variable domain (remainder filled in from reference TRBV5-5 and TRBJ2-2): DAGVTQSPTHLIKTRGQQVTLRCSPISGHKSVSWYQQVLGQGPQFIFQYYEKEERGRGNFPDRFSARQFPNYSSELNVNALLLGDSALYLCASRPDGAGTGELFFGEGSRLTVL.

In the case of this clonotype: Given a much more abundant clone one base away, this may be a read error. V and J are TRBV5-1 and TRBJ1-2; 11 nucleotides agree with TRBD1. With 4 bases clipped from V and 7 bases from J, the junction kept 12 bases outside the gene matches. The CDR3 is 16 residues long. Per the germline V gene, CDR1 is SGHRS and CDR2 is YFSETQ. CDR3 amino acids: CASSPFTAGTGGGYTF. CDR3 DNA sequence: TGCGCCAGCAGCCCTTTTACTGCCGGGACAGGGGGTGGCTACACCTTC.